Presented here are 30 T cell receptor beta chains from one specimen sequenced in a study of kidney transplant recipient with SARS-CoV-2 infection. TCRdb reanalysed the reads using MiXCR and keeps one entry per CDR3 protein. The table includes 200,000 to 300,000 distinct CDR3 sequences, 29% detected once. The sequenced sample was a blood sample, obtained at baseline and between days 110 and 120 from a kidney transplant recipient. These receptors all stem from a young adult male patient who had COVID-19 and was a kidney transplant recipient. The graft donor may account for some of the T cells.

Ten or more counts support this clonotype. For the CDR3, the DNA is TGTGCCAGCAGCTTTGGGTATTCCCCTGAAGCTTTCTTT. Amino acids: CASSFGYSPEAFF. The chain employs TRBV11-3 and TRBJ1-1, with D uncertain. V gave up 3 bases and J gave up 6 bases, with 11 bases separating them. Germline CDR1 and CDR2: SGHNT and YENEEA. This CDR3 is built from 13 residues.

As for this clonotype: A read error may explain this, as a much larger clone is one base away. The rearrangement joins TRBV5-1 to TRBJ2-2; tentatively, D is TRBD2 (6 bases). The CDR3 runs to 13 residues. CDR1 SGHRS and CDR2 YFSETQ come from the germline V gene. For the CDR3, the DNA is TGCGCCAGCAGCTTGGACGGGACCGGGGGGCTGTTTTTT. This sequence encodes CASSLDGTGGLFF.

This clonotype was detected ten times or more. The CDR3 reads CATSVPRDRGNEQFF. The CDR3 nucleotides read TGTGCCACCAGTGTTCCCCGGGACAGGGGCAATGAGCAGTTCTTC. This chain connects TRBV24-1 to TRBJ2-1, with 10 bases that match TRBD1. Trimming removed 5 bases from V and 6 bases from J; junction bases left unmatched: 6. This CDR3 contains 15 residues. Germline-derived CDR1 and CDR2 are KGHDR and SFDVKD.

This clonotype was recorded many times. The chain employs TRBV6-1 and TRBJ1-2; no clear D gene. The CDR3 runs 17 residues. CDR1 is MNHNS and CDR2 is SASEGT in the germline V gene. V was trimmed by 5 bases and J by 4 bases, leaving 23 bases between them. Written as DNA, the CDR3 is TGTGCCAGCAGTCATGGGAGCTCTATGCGAAAGACCTATGGCTACACCTTC. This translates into CASSHGSSMRKTYGYTF.

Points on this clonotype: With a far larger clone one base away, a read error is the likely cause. The CDR3 DNA is TGTGCCAGCAGCCAGGGATTGGGCCGCGAGCGGTACTTC. The encoded protein is CASSQGLGRERYF. The rearrangement joins TRBV14 to TRBJ2-5; D is ambiguous. Looked up from germline, CDR1 is SGHDN and CDR2 is FVKESK. V was pared by 3 bases and J by 13 bases, with 18 bases between. This CDR3 spans 13 amino acids.

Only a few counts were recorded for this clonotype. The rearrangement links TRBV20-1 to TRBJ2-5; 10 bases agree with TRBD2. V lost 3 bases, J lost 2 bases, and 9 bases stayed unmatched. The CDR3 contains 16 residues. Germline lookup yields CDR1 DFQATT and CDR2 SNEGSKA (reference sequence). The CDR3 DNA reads TGCAGTGCTAGTAGGTTTCTAGCGGGGGATCAAGAGACCCAGTACTTC. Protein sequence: CSASRFLAGDQETQYF.

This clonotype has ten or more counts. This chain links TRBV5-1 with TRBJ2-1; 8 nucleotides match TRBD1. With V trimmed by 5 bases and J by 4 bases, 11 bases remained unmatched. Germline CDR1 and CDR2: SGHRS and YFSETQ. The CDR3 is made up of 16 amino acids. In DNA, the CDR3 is TGCGCCAGCAGACGAGTAACAGGGGGAGAATACAATGAGCAGTTCTTC. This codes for CASRRVTGGEYNEQFF.

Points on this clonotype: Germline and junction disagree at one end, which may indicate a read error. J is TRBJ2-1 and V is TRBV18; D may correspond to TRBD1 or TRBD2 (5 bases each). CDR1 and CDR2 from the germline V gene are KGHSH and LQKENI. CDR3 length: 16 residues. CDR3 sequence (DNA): TGTGCCATCTCACGTCCCGGGACGGGATTCTACAATGAGCAGTTCTTC. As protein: CAISRPGTGFYNEQFF.

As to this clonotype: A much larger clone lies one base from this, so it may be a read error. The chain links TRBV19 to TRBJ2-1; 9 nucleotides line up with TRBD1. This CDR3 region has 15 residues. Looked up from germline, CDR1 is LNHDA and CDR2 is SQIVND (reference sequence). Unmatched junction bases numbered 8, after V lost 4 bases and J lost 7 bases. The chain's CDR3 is CASSRFGTGTNEQFF. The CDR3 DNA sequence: TGTGCCAGTAGTAGATTCGGGACAGGGACGAATGAGCAGTTCTTC.

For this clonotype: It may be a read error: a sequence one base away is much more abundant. The CDR3 nucleotides read TGCGCCAGCGGTCCGACTTTAAACAATGAGCAGTTCTTC. Its translation is CASGPTLNNEQFF. This chain uses TRBV10-2 with TRBJ2-1; no firm D call. V lost 8 bases and J 5 bases, leaving 13 bases between the germline ends. The CDR3 length is 13 residues. Per germline, CDR1 WSHSY and CDR2 SAAADI.

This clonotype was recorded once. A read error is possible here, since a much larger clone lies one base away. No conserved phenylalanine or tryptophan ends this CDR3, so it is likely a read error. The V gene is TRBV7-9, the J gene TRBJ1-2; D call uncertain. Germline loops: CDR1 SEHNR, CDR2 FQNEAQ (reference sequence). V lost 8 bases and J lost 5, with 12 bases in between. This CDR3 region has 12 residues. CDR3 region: CASGQSAYGYTL. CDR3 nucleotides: TGTGCCAGCGGTCAGTCCGCTTATGGCTACACCCTC.

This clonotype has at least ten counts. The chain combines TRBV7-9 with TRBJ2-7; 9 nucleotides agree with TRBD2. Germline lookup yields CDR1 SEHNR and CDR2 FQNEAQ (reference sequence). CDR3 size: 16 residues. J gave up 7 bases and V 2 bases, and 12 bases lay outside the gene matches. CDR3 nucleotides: TGTGCCAGCAGCTTAATACGGCTAGCGGGATCCTTGGAGCAGTACTTC. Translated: CASSLIRLAGSLEQYF.

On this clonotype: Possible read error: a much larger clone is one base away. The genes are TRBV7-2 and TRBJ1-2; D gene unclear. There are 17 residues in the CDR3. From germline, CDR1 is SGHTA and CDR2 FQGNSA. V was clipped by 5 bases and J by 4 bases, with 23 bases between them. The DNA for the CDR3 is TGTGCCAGCAGCCTCATTGGCAGAGACGGAAAGGCCTATGGCTACACCTTC. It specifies CASSLIGRDGKAYGYTF.

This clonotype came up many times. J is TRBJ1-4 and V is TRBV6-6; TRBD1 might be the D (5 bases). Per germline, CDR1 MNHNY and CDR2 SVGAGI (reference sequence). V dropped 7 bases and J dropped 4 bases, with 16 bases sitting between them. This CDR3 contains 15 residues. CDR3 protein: CASTNLGVGNEKLFF. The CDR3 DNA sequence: TGTGCCAGCACCAACCTAGGGGTTGGTAATGAAAAACTGTTTTTT.

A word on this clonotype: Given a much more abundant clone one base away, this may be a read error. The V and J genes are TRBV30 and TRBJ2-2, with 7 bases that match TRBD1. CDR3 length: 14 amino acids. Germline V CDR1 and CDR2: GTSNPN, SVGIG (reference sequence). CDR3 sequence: CAWRGGADTGELLF. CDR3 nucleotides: TGTGCCTGGAGAGGGGGCGCGGACACCGGGGAGCTGCTTTTT.

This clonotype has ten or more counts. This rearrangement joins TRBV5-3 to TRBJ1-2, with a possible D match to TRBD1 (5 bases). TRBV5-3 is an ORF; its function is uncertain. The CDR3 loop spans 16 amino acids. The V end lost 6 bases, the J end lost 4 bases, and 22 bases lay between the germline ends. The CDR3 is CARTGEVVRKTYGYTF. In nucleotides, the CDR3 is TGTGCCAGAACGGGGGAAGTGGTGAGAAAGACCTATGGCTACACCTTC.

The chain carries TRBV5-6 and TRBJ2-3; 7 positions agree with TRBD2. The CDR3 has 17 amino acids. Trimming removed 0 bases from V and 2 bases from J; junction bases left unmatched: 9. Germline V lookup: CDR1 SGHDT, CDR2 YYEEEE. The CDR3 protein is CASSLDPGGTTTDTQYF. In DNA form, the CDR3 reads TGTGCCAGCAGCTTGGACCCGGGGGGAACTACCACAGATACGCAGTATTTT.

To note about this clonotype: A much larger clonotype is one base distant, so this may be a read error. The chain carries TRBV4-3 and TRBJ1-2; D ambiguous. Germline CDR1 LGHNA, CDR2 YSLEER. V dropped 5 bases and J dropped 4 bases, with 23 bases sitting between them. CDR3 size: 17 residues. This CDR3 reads CASSMVLGRRKAYGYTF. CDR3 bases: TGCGCCAGCAGCATGGTGTTAGGACGTCGAAAGGCCTATGGCTACACCTTC.

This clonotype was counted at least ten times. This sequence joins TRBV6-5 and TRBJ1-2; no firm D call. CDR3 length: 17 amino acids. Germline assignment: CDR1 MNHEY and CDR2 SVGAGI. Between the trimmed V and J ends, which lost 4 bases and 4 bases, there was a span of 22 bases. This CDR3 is CASSFACSMRKTYGYTF. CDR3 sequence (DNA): TGTGCCAGCAGTTTTGCTTGCTCTATGCGAAAGACCTATGGCTACACCTTC.

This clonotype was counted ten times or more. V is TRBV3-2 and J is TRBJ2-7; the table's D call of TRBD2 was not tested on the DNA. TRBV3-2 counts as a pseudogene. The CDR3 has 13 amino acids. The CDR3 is CASSQGRVSEQYF. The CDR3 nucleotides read TGTGCCAGCAGCCAAGGGCGGGTGAGCGAGCAGTACTTC.

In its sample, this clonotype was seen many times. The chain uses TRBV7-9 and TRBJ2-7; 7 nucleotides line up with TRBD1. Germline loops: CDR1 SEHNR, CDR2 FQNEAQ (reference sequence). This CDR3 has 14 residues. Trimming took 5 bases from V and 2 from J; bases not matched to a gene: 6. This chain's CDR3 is CASSGSGTAYEQYF. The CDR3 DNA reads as TGTGCCAGCAGCGGATCCGGGACAGCCTACGAGCAGTACTTC.

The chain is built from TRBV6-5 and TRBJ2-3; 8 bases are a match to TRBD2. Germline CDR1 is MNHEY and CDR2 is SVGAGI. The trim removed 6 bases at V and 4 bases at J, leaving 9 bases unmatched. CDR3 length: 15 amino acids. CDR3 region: CASSQAGAPSDTQYF. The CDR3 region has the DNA TGTGCCAGCAGCCAAGCGGGGGCGCCATCAGATACGCAGTATTTT.

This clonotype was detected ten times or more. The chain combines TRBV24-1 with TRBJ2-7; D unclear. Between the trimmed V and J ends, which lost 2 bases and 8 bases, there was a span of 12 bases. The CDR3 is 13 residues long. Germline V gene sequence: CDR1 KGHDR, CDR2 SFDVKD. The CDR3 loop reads CATSDSISPKQYF. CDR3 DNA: TGTGCCACCAGTGATTCTATAAGCCCCAAGCAGTACTTC.

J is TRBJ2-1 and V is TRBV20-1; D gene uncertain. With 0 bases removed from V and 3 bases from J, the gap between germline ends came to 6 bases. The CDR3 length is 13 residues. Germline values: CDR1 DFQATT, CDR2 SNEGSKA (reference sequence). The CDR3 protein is CSARDNYYNEQFF. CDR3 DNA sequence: TGCAGTGCTAGAGATAACTACTACAATGAGCAGTTCTTC.

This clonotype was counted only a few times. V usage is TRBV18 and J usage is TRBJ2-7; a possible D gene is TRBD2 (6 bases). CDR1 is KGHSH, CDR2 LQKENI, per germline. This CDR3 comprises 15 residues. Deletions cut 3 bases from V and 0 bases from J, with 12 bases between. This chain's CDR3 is CASSPRGGDSYEQYF. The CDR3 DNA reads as TGTGCCAGCTCACCCCGGGGAGGCGACTCCTACGAGCAGTACTTC.

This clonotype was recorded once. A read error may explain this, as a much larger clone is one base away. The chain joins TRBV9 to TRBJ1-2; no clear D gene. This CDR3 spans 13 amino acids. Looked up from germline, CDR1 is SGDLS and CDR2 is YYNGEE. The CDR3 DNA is TGTGCCAGCAGTTCCGAGCGAGGCTATGGCCACACCTTC. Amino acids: CASSSERGYGHTF.

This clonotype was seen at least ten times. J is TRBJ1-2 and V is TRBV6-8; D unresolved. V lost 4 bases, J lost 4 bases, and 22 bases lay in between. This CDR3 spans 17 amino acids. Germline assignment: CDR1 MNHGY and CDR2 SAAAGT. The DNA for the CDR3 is TGTGCCAGCAGTTCTGTACCACGCTCTAGAAAGACCTATGGCTACACCTTC. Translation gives CASSSVPRSRKTYGYTF.

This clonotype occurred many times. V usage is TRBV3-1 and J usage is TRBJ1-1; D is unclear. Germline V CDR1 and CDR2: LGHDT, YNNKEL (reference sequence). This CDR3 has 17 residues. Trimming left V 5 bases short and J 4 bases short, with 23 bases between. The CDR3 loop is CASSKRSPISIRTEAFF. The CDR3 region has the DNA TGTGCCAGCAGCAAGCGGAGTCCCATTTCAATTCGCACTGAAGCTTTCTTT.

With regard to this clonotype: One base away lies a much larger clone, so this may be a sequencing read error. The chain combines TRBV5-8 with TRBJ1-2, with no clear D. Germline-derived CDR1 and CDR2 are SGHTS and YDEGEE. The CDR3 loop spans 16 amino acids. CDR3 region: CASISDHPRKTYGCTF. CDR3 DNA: TGTGCCAGCATATCGGATCATCCACGAAAGACCTATGGCTGCACCTTC. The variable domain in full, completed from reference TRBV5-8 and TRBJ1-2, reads EAGVTQSPTHLIKTRGQQATLRCSPISGHTSVYWYQQALGLGLQFLLWYDEGEERNRGNFPPRFSGRQFPNYSSELNVNALELEDSALYLCASISDHPRKTYGCTFGSGTRLTVV.

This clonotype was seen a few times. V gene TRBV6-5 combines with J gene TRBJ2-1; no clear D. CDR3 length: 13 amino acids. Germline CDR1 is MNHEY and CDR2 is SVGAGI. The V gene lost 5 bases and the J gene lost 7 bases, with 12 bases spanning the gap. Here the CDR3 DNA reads TGTGCCAGCAGTACCCCCTCTGGGAATGAGCAGTTCTTC. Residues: CASSTPSGNEQFF.